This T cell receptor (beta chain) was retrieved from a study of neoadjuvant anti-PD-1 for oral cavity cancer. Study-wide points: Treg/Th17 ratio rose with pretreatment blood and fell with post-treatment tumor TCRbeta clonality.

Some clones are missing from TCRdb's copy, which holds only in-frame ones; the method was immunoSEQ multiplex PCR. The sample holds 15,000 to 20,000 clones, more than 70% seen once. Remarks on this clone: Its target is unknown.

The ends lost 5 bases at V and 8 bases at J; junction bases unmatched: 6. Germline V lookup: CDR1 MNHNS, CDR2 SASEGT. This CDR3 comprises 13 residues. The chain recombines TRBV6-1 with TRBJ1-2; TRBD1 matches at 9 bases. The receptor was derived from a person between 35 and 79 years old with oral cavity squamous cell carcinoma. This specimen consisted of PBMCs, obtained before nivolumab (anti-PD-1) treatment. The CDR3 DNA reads TGTGCCAGCAGTCCCGACAGGGGGGTGGGCTACACCTTC. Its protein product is CASSPDRGVGYTF.